What follows are 7 T cell receptor beta chains derived from one specimen sequenced in a study of cytomegalovirus exposure and HLA in healthy donors. Primers for the PCR totalled 60 Vbeta and 13 Jbeta. The assay was immunoSEQ multiplex PCR, and TCRdb's table has in-frame clones only and misses some. The sample holds 200,000 to 300,000 clones, about 80% seen once. The sample consisted of PBMCs. The receptors were sampled from a middle-aged woman in good health and CMV-seropositive.

The CDR3 sequence: CASSPMIGTGDFSEAFF. The DNA of the CDR3 is TGTGCCAGCAGCCCAATGATCGGGACAGGGGATTTTTCTGAAGCTTTCTTT. V gene TRBV5-6 combines with J gene TRBJ1-1, with 10 bases identical to TRBD1. Germline V gives CDR1 SGHDT, CDR2 YYEEEE. J gave up 6 bases and V 4 bases, and 15 bases lay outside the gene matches. CDR3 length: 17 amino acids.

This chain joins TRBV27 and TRBJ2-5; D gene unclear. Germline-derived CDR1 and CDR2 are MNHEY and SMNVEV (reference sequence). This CDR3 is built from 14 residues. V was pared by 3 bases and J by 2 bases, with 10 bases between. CDR3 DNA sequence: TGTGCCAGCAGTTTTGGCGGCAGACAAGAGACCCAGTACTTC. Protein product: CASSFGGRQETQYF.

The chain uses TRBV6-4 and TRBJ1-1, with D unclear. The V gene lost 4 bases and the J gene lost 7 bases, with 10 bases spanning the gap. CDR3 length: 12 amino acids. Germline CDR1 MRHNA, CDR2 SNTAGT. The CDR3 spells CASSGGRVEAFF. CDR3 DNA: TGTGCCAGCAGTGGCGGTCGGGTTGAAGCTTTCTTT.

The chain combines TRBV6-5 with TRBJ1-1; 7 nucleotides match TRBD1. This CDR3 comprises 16 residues. Germline V gene lookup returns CDR1 MNHEY and CDR2 SVGAGI. V shed 4 bases, J shed 3 bases, and the junction held 11 bases outside the gene matches. This CDR3 reads CASSFTGAGLDTEAFF. The CDR3 DNA sequence: TGTGCCAGCAGTTTTACAGGGGCTGGGCTTGACACTGAAGCTTTCTTT.

CDR3 sequence reads: CASSQGGGAGQPQHF. For the CDR3, the DNA is TGTGCCAGCAGCCAGGGAGGGGGGGCTGGTCAGCCCCAGCATTTT. The chain combines TRBV9 with TRBJ1-5; weak D call: TRBD1 (6 bases). The germline V gene encodes CDR1 SGDLS and CDR2 YYNGEE. V was trimmed by 4 bases and J by 6 bases, leaving 17 bases between them. The CDR3 consists of 15 residues. Complete variable domain (other parts from reference TRBV9 and TRBJ1-5): DSGVTQTPKHLITATGQRVTLRCSPRSGDLSVYWYQQSLDQGLQFLIQYYNGEERAKGNILERFSAQQFPDLHSELNLSSLELGDSALYFCASSQGGGAGQPQHFGDGTRLSIL.

Concerning this clone itself: A junction boundary mismatches the germline segment, possibly from a read error. The chain uses TRBV6-6 and TRBJ1-5; 8 bases map to TRBD1. From germline, CDR1 is MNHNY and CDR2 SVGAGI (reference sequence). This CDR3 is built from 15 residues. The DNA of the CDR3 is TGTGCCGGCAGGTACGGGGACAGGAGCAATCAGCCCCAGCATTTT. It translates to CAGRYGDRSNQPQHF.

The chain recombines TRBV6-1 with TRBJ2-1; 10 nucleotides match TRBD2. The germline V gene has CDR1 MNHNS and CDR2 SASEGT. V lost 3 bases, J lost 9 bases, and 8 bases stayed unmatched. The CDR3 sequence is 15 residues long. The CDR3 loop reads CASSDLGLARSEQFF. The CDR3 nucleotides read TGTGCCAGCAGTGACCTGGGACTAGCGAGAAGTGAGCAGTTCTTC.